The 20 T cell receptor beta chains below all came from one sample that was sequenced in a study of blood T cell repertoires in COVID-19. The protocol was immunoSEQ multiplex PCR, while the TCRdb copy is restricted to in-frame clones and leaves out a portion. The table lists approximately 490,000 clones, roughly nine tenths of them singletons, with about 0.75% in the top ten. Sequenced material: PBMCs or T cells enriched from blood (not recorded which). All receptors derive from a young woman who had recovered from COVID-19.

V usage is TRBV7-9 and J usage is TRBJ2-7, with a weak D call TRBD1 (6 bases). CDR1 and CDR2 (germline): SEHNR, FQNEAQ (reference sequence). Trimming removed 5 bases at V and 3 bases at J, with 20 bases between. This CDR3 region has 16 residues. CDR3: CASSPGLTGNSYEQYF. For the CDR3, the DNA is TGTGCCAGCAGCCCCGGGCTAACAGGGAACAGCTACGAGCAGTACTTC.

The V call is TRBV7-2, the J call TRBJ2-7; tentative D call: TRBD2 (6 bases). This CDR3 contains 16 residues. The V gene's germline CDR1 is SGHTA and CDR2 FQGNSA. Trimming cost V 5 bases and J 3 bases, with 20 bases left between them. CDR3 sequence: CASSRIDGGVIYEQYF. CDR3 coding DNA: TGTGCCAGCAGCCGCATAGACGGGGGAGTTATCTACGAGCAGTACTTC.

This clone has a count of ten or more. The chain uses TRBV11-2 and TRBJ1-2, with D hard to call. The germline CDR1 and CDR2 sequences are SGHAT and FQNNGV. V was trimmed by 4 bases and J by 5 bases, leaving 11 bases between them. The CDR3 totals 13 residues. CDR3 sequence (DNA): TGTGCCAGCAGCTCGGTGGGCATATATGGCTACACCTTC. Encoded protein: CASSSVGIYGYTF. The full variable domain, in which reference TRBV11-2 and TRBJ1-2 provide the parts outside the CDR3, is EAGVAQSPRYKIIEKRQSVAFWCNPISGHATLYWYQQILGQGPKLLIQFQNNGVVDDSQLPKDRFSAERLKGVDSTLKIQPAKLEDSAVYLCASSSVGIYGYTFGSGTRLTVV.

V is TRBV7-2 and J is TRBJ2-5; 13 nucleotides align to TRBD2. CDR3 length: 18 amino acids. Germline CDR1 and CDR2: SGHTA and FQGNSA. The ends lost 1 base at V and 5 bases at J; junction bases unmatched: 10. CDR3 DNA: TGTGCCAGCAGCTTAGTGACTAGCGGGGGGTACGAAGGGGAGACCCAGTACTTC. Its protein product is CASSLVTSGGYEGETQYF. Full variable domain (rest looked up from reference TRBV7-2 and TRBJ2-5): GAGVSQSPSNKVTEKGKDVELRCDPISGHTALYWYRQSLGQGLEFLIYFQGNSAPDKSGLPSDRFSAERTGGSVSTLTIQRTQQEDSAVYLCASSLVTSGGYEGETQYFGPGTRLLVL.

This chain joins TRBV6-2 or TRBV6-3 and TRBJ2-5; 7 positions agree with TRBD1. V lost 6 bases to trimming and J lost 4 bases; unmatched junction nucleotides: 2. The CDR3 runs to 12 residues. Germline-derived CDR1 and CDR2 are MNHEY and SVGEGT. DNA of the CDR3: TGTGCCAGCAGCCGGGACAGAGAGACCCAGTACTTC. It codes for CASSRDRETQYF.

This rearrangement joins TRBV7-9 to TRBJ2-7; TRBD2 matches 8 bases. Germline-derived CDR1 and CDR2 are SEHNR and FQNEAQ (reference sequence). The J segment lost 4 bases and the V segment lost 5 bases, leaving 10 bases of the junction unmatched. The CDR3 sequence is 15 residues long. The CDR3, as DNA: TGTGCCAGCAGCCCACCGACTAGCGTGGGATACGAGCAGTACTTC. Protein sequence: CASSPPTSVGYEQYF.

CDR3 in DNA: TGTGCCAGCAGCTTAGTCCGGACAGGGACTGGAAACACCATATATTTT. Translated, it gives CASSLVRTGTGNTIYF. V and J are TRBV11-2 and TRBJ1-3; TRBD1 matches at 8 bases. The V gene's germline CDR1 is SGHAT and CDR2 FQNNGV. The CDR3 runs to 16 residues. V was pared by 1 base and J by 2 bases, with 4 bases of the junction left unmatched.

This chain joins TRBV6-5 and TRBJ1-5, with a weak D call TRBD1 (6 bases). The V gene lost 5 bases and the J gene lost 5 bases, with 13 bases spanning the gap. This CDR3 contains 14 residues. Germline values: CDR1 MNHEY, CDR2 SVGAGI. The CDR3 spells CASSLRYRDQPQHF. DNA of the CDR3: TGTGCCAGCAGTCTCCGATACAGGGATCAGCCCCAGCATTTT.

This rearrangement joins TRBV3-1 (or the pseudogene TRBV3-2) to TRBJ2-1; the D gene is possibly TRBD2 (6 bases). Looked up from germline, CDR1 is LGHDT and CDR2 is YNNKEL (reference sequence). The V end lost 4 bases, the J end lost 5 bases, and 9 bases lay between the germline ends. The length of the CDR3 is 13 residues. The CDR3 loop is CASSRGLNNEQFF. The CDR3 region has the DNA TGTGCCAGCAGCCGAGGACTAAACAATGAGCAGTTCTTC.

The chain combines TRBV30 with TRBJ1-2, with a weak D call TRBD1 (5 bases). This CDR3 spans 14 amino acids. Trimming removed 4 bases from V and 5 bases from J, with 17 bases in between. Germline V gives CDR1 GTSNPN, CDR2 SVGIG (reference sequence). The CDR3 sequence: CAWISRVRKYGYTF. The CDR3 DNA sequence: TGTGCCTGGATCTCCAGGGTAAGGAAGTATGGCTACACCTTC. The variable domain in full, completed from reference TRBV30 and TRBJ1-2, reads SQTIHQWPATLVQPVGSPLSLECTVEGTSNPNLYWYRQAAGRGLQLLFYSVGIGQISSEVPQNLSASRPQDRQFILSSKKLLLSDSGFYLCAWISRVRKYGYTFGSGTRLTVV.

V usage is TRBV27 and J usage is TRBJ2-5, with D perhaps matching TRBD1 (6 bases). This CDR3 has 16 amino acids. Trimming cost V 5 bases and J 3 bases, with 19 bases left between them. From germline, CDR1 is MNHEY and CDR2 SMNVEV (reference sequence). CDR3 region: CASSPHGAGDEETQYF. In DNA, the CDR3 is TGTGCCAGCAGTCCCCACGGGGCAGGGGACGAAGAGACCCAGTACTTC.

CDR3 protein: CASRGFEGEAFF. CDR3 coding DNA: TGCGCCAGCAGGGGCTTCGAAGGCGAAGCTTTCTTT. The rearrangement uses TRBV5-1 and TRBJ1-1; D gene unclear. The V gene lost 5 bases and the J gene lost 8 bases, with 13 bases spanning the gap. From germline, CDR1 is SGHRS and CDR2 YFSETQ. This CDR3 has 12 amino acids.

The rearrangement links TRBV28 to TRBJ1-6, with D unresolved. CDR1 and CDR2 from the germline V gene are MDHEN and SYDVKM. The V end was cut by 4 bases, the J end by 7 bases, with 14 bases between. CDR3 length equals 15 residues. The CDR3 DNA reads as TGTGCCAGCAGTTCCGAGGATACGAAGAATTCACCCCTCCACTTT. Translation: CASSSEDTKNSPLHF. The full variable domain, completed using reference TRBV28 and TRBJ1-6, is DVKVTQSSRYLVKRTGEKVFLECVQDMDHENMFWYRQDPGLGLRLIYFSYDVKMKEKGDIPEGYSVSREKKERFSLILESASTNQTSMYLCASSSEDTKNSPLHFGNGTRLTVT.

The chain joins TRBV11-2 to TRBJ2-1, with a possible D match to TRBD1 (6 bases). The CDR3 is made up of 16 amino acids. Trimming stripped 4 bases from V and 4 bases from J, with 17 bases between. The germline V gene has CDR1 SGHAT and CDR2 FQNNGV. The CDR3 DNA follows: TGTGCCAGCAGCTCAAAGGGGGTTAAGGGTTACAATGAGCAGTTCTTC. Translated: CASSSKGVKGYNEQFF.

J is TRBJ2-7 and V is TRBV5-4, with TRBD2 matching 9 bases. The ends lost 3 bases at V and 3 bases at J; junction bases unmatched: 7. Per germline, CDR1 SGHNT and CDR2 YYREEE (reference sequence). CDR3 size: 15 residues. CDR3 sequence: CASSSQSSGDYEQYF. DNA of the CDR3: TGTGCCAGCAGCTCACAATCTAGCGGGGACTACGAGCAGTACTTC.

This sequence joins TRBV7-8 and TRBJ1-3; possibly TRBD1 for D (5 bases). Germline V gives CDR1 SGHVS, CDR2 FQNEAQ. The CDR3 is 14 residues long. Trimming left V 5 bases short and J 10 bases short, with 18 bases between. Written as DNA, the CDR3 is TGTGCCAGCAGCCCACAACCAGGGTTCCAGACCATATATTTT. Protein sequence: CASSPQPGFQTIYF.

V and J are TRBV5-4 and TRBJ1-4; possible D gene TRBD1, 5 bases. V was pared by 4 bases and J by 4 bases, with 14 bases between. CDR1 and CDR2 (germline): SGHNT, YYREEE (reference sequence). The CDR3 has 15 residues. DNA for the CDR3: TGTGCCAGCAGCCCCCGTGGGGGGTATAATGAAAAACTGTTTTTT. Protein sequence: CASSPRGGYNEKLFF.

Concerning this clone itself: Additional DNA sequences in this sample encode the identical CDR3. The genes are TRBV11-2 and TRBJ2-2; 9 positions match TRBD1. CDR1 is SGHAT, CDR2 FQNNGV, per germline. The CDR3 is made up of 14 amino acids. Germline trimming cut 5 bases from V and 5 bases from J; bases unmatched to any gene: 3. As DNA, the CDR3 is TGTGCCAGCAGCCTCGGACAGGGGACCGGGGAGCTGTTTTTT. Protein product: CASSLGQGTGELFF.

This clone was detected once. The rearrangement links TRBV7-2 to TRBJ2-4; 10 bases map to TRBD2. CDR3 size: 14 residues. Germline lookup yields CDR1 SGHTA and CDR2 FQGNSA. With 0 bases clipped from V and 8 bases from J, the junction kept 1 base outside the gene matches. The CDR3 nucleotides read TGTGCCAGCAGCTTAGCGAGCGGGGGGGACATTCAGTACTTC. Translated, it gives CASSLASGGDIQYF.

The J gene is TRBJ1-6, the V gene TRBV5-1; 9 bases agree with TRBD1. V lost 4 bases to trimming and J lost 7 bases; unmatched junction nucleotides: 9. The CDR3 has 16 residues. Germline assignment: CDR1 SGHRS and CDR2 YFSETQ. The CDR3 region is CASSLDPGQGNSPLHF. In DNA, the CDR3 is TGCGCCAGCAGCCTAGATCCGGGACAGGGAAATTCACCCCTCCACTTT.